This T cell receptor beta chain was captured in a study of Graves' ophthalmopathy and Graves' hyperthyroidism. Germline CDR1 reads SGHTA; CDR2 reads FQGNSA. CDR3 length equals 15 residues. The V gene lost 5 bases and the J gene lost 0 bases, with 14 bases spanning the gap. This clonotype was seen more than once but under ten times. Its antigen remains unidentified. Study results and limitations: Using 13 signatures, a model distinguished ophthalmopathy from stable hyperthyroidism, reaching around 88% sensitivity and around 81% specificity. Detection in blood was also observed for most expanded thyroid clonotypes above 0.001 frequency.

Ophthalmopathy-affected donors exhibited moderate-to-severe activity, CAS ≥3, NOSPECS ≥4, and duration under 3 months. For repertoire sequencing, the TCR beta CDR3 regions were amplified from RNA transcripts. RT-PCR was first run with HTBI primers, then multiplex PCR in a second round. A single record per CDR3 protein comes from TCRdb applying MiXCR to the multiplex PCR reads. The repertoire holds about 700,000 distinct CDR3 sequences, with roughly two fifths as singletons. The chain couples TRBV7-2 to TRBJ2-7; tentatively, D is TRBD1 (6 bases). What was sequenced was peripheral blood. The receptor's source is an adult man with Graves' ophthalmopathy. Written as DNA, the CDR3 is TGTGCCAGCAGCCTAGGGGGAGCGCTCTCCTACGAGCAGTACTTC. This gives the protein CASSLGGALSYEQYF. The full variable domain, its missing parts supplied by reference TRBV7-2 and TRBJ2-7, is GAGVSQSPSNKVTEKGKDVELRCDPISGHTALYWYRQSLGQGLEFLIYFQGNSAPDKSGLPSDRFSAERTGGSVSTLTIQRTQQEDSAVYLCASSLGGALSYEQYFGPGTRLTVT.